A single sample is the source of the 5 T cell receptor beta chains below, sequenced in a study of T cell responses to AZD1222 COVID-19 vaccine. The assay was immunoSEQ multiplex PCR, and TCRdb's table has in-frame clones only and misses some. This table has over 150,000 clones, roughly nine tenths appearing once. This specimen consisted of peripheral blood, obtained on day 0 of AZD1222 vaccination. All receptors derive from an adult in good health.

The chain uses TRBV10-1 and TRBJ2-3; 11 positions match TRBD2. This CDR3 is 15 amino acids long. Unmatched junction bases numbered 4, after V lost 5 bases and J lost 3 bases. The germline V gene has CDR1 WNHNN and CDR2 SYGVQD (reference sequence). CDR3 loop: CASSPGTSGTDTQYF. For the CDR3, the DNA is TGCGCCAGCAGTCCCGGGACTAGCGGTACAGATACGCAGTATTTT.

This sequence joins TRBV12-5 and TRBJ2-5, with D maybe TRBD1 (6 bases). This CDR3 has 14 residues. V was pared by 6 bases and J by 0 bases, with 11 bases between. Germline V gene sequence: CDR1 LGHNT, CDR2 FRNRAP. In DNA, the CDR3 is TGTGCTAGTGGAGTTGACAGGTACCAAGAGACCCAGTACTTC. It codes for CASGVDRYQETQYF.

This clone appeared a few times. The chain carries TRBV14 and TRBJ2-5; D call uncertain. The CDR3 length is 14 residues. The germline V gene encodes CDR1 SGHDN and CDR2 FVKESK. V gave up 4 bases and J gave up 0 bases, with 9 bases separating them. The CDR3, as DNA: TGTGCCAGCAGCCTTCGGACGGACCAAGAGACCCAGTACTTC. Protein product: CASSLRTDQETQYF. The whole variable domain, filled in from reference TRBV14 and TRBJ2-5, reads EAGVTQFPSHSVIEKGQTVTLRCDPISGHDNLYWYRRVMGKEIKFLLHFVKESKQDESGMPNNRFLAERTGGTYSTLKVQPAELEDSGVYFCASSLRTDQETQYFGPGTRLLVL.

This chain uses TRBV20-1 with TRBJ1-1; D gene uncertain. Germline V gene sequence: CDR1 DFQATT, CDR2 SNEGSKA (reference sequence). The CDR3 runs to 11 residues. Deletions cut 1 base from V and 10 bases from J, with 10 bases between. The CDR3 region is CSARGSWGAFF. Written as DNA, the CDR3 is TGCAGTGCTAGAGGGTCCTGGGGAGCTTTCTTT.

The rearrangement links TRBV5-1 to TRBJ2-3, with D possibly TRBD2 on 5 matching bases. Trimming removed 2 bases from V and 4 bases from J, with 11 bases in between. The CDR3 consists of 14 residues. The germline gives CDR1 SGHRS, CDR2 YFSETQ. In DNA form, the CDR3 reads TGCGCCAGCAGCTTTTTGTCCGGGGCAGATACGCAGTATTTT. Translated: CASSFLSGADTQYF.